The present T cell receptor beta chain was sequenced within a study of cytomegalovirus exposure and HLA in healthy donors. Broader study findings: Most TCR sequences were uncommon, yet certain public TCRs appeared in many donors. As was reported, the classifier diagnosed cytomegalovirus status with high specificity and sensitivity.

Comments on this clone: The target antigen is unknown.

TCRdb keeps only in-frame clones here, not all; method: immunoSEQ multiplex PCR. Altogether 120,000 to 150,000 clones are present, 85% to 90% being singletons, with the ten largest covering less than 9%. The source is a young man in good health and CMV-seropositive. The sequenced sample consisted of PBMCs.

CDR3 in amino acids: CASSPTSGRAHEQYF. The CDR3 DNA sequence: TGCGCCAGCAGCCCGACTAGCGGGAGGGCCCACGAGCAGTACTTC. The chain is built from TRBV4-1 and TRBJ2-7; the match to TRBD2 covers 14 bases. The CDR3 has 15 residues. With V trimmed by 4 bases and J by 5 bases, 4 bases remained unmatched. CDR1 is MGHRA and CDR2 is YSYEKL in the germline V gene.